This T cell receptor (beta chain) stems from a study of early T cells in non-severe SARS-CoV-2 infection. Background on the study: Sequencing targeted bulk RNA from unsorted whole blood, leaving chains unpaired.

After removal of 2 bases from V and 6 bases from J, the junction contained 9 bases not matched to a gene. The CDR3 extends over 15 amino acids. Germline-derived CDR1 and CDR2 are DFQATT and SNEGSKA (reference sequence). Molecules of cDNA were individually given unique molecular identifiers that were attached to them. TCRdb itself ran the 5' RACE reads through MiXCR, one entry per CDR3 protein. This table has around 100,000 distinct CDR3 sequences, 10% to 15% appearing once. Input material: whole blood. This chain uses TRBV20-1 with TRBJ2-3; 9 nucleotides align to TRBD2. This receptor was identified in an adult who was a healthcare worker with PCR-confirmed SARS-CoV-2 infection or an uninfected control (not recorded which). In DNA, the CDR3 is TGCAGTGCTAGACAGACTAGCGGCCGTTCGGATACGCAGTATTTT. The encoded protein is CSARQTSGRSDTQYF.